This is a list of T cell receptor beta chains from one sample in a study of T cell changes during pregnancy in multiple sclerosis. Assay: immunoSEQ multiplex PCR; the TCRdb copy retains only in-frame clones and omits some. The table lists roughly 39,000 clones, 92% of them singletons. The sample was CD4+ T cells from peripheral blood mononuclear cells, taken after pregnancy. The receptors originated from a female donor in good health, enrolled as a control in a pregnancy study. Each CDR3 is given with its conserved first and last residue. The D gene is left open where the match is weak. Size is omitted from some rows. Given values are once, few, many or a class for expanded clones.

TRBD1 | . | TRBJ1-5 | TRBV2 | TGTGCCAGCAGCCAATCCGGGACAGCATTCAATCAGCCCCAGCATTTT | CASSQSGTAFNQPQHF
. | once | TRBJ1-2 | TRBV30 | TGTGCCTGGAGTCCTCAGGGCCGCGGAGGCTACACCTTC | CAWSPQGRGGYTF
. | . | TRBJ1-1 | TRBV30 | TGTGCCTGGAGTGCCATCTCGACGGGGTTGAACACTGAAGCTTTCTTT | CAWSAISTGLNTEAFF
TRBD1 | . | TRBJ1-5 | TRBV6-5 | TGTGCCAGCAGTAAGACAGGGGGATGGGGTCAGCCCCAGCATTTT | CASSKTGGWGQPQHF
TRBD2 | . | TRBJ2-3 | TRBV18 | TGTGCCAGCTCACCACTTCCTAGCGGGGGATCAGATACGCAGTATTTT | CASSPLPSGGSDTQYF
TRBD1 | . | TRBJ2-7 | TRBV5-1 | TGCACCAGCAGCTTAAGGACAGGCTCCTACGAGCAGTACTTC | CTSSLRTGSYEQYF
TRBD2 | . | TRBJ2-1 | TRBV19 | TGTGCCAGTAGTATTGATTGGGGGATGGTGGTAGCGGGAGGGCCTCTCAATGAGCAGTTCTTC | CASSIDWGMVVAGGPLNEQFF
. | once | TRBJ2-5 | TRBV7-2 | TGTGCCAGCAGCTTCATTGGTCAGGGTTCGACCCAGTACTTC | CASSFIGQGSTQYF
TRBD2 | . | TRBJ2-5 | TRBV9 | TGTGCCAGCAGTGCTAGCGGTTCGGAGACCCAGTACTTC | CASSASGSETQYF
TRBD2 | once | TRBJ2-7 | TRBV5-1 | TGCGCCAGCAGCTCGGGACTAGTAGGTTACGAGCAGTACTTC | CASSSGLVGYEQYF
. | once | TRBJ2-4 | TRBV4-3 | TGCGCCAGCAGCCAAGATCTTTGGGAGGGGGAGGAAAACATTCAGTACTTC | CASSQDLWEGEENIQYF
. | . | TRBJ2-3 | TRBV18 | TGTGCCAGCTCACAGCGCGCAGATACGCAGTATTTT | CASSQRADTQYF
TRBD1 | few | TRBJ1-2 | TRBV30 | TGTGCCTGGAGGACAGGGGGCCGTTATGGCTACACCTTC | CAWRTGGRYGYTF
TRBD1 | . | TRBJ1-3 | TRBV11-2 | TGTGCCAGCAGCGTTACAGGGGGCTCTGGAAACACCATATATTTT | CASSVTGGSGNTIYF
. | few | TRBJ1-1 | TRBV2 | TGTGCCGGGGGGGACGGGAACACTGAAGCTTTCTTT | CAGGDGNTEAFF
. | . | TRBJ1-5 | TRBV14 | TGTGCCAGCAGCCAAGAAACAGGGAACAATCAGCCCCAGCATTTT | CASSQETGNNQPQHF
TRBD2 | . | TRBJ2-7 | TRBV7-8 | TGTGCCAGCAGCTTAGGTGGGACTAGTGATCCGTACTTC | CASSLGGTSDPYF
. | . | TRBJ2-3 | TRBV6-1 | TGTGCCAGCAGTCTACGCACAGATACGCAGTATTTT | CASSLRTDTQYF
. | . | TRBJ1-1 | TRBV27 | TGTGCCACCCAGATGGCTAGTGACACTGAAGCTTTCTTT | CATQMASDTEAFF
. | . | TRBJ1-2 | TRBV6-5 | TGTGCCAGCACCCGCGGAGTAGAAGAAGGCGGCTACACCTTC | CASTRGVEEGGYTF
. | . | TRBJ1-1 | TRBV5-1 | TGCGCCAGCAGCTTGCCTACAGGAAGAACTGAAGCTTTCTTT | CASSLPTGRTEAFF
TRBD1 | . | TRBJ2-7 | TRBV10-3 | TGTGCCATCAGTGTGGACAGGGGGTCCTACGAGCAGTACTTC | CAISVDRGSYEQYF
. | . | TRBJ2-3 | TRBV4-2 | TGTGCCAGCAGCCAAGGGACAAATACGCAGTATTTT | CASSQGTNTQYF
TRBD1 | . | TRBJ1-1 | TRBV6-5 | TGTGCCAGCAGTTACTCCTCAGGGGGCCTGAACACTGAAGCTTTCTTT | CASSYSSGGLNTEAFF
. | . | TRBJ1-1 | TRBV6-1 | TGTGCCAGCACCCCGCACGGAGGGATGAACACTGAAGCTTTCTTT | CASTPHGGMNTEAFF
. | . | TRBJ1-1 | TRBV5-8 | TGTGCCAGCAGCTTGCCGGGGAACACTGAAGCTTTCTTT | CASSLPGNTEAFF
TRBD2 | once | TRBJ2-7 | TRBV27 | TGTGCCAGCAGTCCCCGACTAGCGGGGGGGCCCTACGAGCAGTACTTC | CASSPRLAGGPYEQYF
. | . | TRBJ1-2 | TRBV6-4 | TGTGCCAGCAGTGACGTAGCAGGGAATGGCTACACCTTC | CASSDVAGNGYTF
. | . | TRBJ2-5 | TRBV29-1 | TGCAGCGTTGCAACAGCACAAGAGACCCAGTACTTC | CSVATAQETQYF
. | . | TRBJ1-1 | TRBV30 | TGTGCTTTCTACTTCTCAGGGGACACTGAAGCTTTCTTT | CAFYFSGDTEAFF
TRBD2 | . | TRBJ2-7 | TRBV19 | TGTGCCAGTAGTATCTCTGGGACTAGCGGGAAGGTATCCTACGAGCAGTACTTC | CASSISGTSGKVSYEQYF
. | . | TRBJ1-4 | TRBV7-9 | TGTGCCAGCAGCCTAGGAGGGCAAAATGAAAAACTGTTTTTT | CASSLGGQNEKLFF
. | . | TRBJ1-1 | TRBV6-4 | TGTGCCAGCAGTCAAAGTAGTTTGAACACTGAAGCTTTCTTT | CASSQSSLNTEAFF
. | . | TRBJ1-5 | TRBV5-1 | TGCGCCAGCAGCCCGGCCGGGACAACCTACCGTCAGCCCCAGCATTTT | CASSPAGTTYRQPQHF
. | once | TRBJ1-5 | TRBV5-6 | TGTGCCAGCAGCTTGGGGCAGATCAATCAGCCCCAGCATTTT | CASSLGQINQPQHF
. | few | TRBJ1-1 | TRBV7-9 | TGTGCCAGCAGCACTCAGGGGCACACTGAAGCTTTCTTT | CASSTQGHTEAFF
TRBD2 | once | TRBJ2-2 | TRBV7-9 | TGTGCCAGCAGCTCTGGACTAGCGGGGTACACCGGGGAGCTGTTTTTT | CASSSGLAGYTGELFF
TRBD2 | . | TRBJ2-1 | TRBV5-1 | TGCGCCAGTCGAACCGGGGGACTAGCGGACAATGAGCAGTTCTTC | CASRTGGLADNEQFF
TRBD1 | . | TRBJ1-3 | TRBV18 | TGTGCCAGCTCACCACTAAGCTCCACAGGGGGAGGAAACACCATATATTTT | CASSPLSSTGGGNTIYF
TRBD1 | . | TRBJ1-2 | TRBV6-1 | TGTGCCTCTAGTCCCGGGACAGGGTCGGGTGGCTACACCTTC | CASSPGTGSGGYTF
. | . | TRBJ1-4 | TRBV7-8 | TGTGCCAGCAGCTTACGGGAGGCAGGGAGGGATGAAAAACTGTTTTTT | CASSLREAGRDEKLFF
TRBD2 | . | TRBJ2-5 | TRBV7-2 | TGTGCCAGCAGCTTAGTAGCGGGGGGGCAAGAGACCCAGTACTTC | CASSLVAGGQETQYF
. | . | TRBJ1-6 | TRBV19 | TGTGCCAGTAGTATTGGGCAGCTTTATAATTCACCCCTCCACTTT | CASSIGQLYNSPLHF
. | . | TRBJ1-3 | TRBV6-1 | TGTGCCAGCAGTGACGGGGTACGTTCTGGAAACACCATATATTTT | CASSDGVRSGNTIYF
. | . | TRBJ2-7 | TRBV5-1 | TGCGCCAGCAGCTTGGATTCTCTGACAGGCTACGAGCAGTACTTC | CASSLDSLTGYEQYF
TRBD2 | . | TRBJ2-1 | TRBV11-2 | TGTGCCAGCAGCACGGGGACTAGCGGGAGCAGTGAGCAGTTCTTC | CASSTGTSGSSEQFF
. | . | TRBJ1-2 | TRBV7-2 | TGTGCCAGCAGCCAGGATCTGGTCTATGGCTACACCTTC | CASSQDLVYGYTF
. | once | TRBJ1-5 | TRBV2 | TGTGCCAGCAACGGGTCTCCGGCGAGCAATCAGCCCCAGCATTTT | CASNGSPASNQPQHF